Given below is one T cell receptor (beta chain) in context. The data originate from a study of control samples from healthy donors and cancer patients. Generated by immunoSEQ multiplex PCR, the TCRdb table keeps only in-frame clones and is missing some. The sample yields some 96,000 clones, approximately 95% seen once. Germline lookup yields CDR1 LNHDA and CDR2 SQIVND (reference sequence). Between the trimmed V and J ends, which lost 6 bases and 9 bases, there was a span of 15 bases. CDR3 length equals 14 residues. The TCR sequence derives from a man younger than 35 in good health. Sequencing used blood. V usage is TRBV19 and J usage is TRBJ1-6; D possibly corresponds to TRBD1 (6 bases). The CDR3, as DNA: TGTGCCAGTAGGGTCCAGACAGGCCGTTCACCCCTCCACTTT. This codes for CASRVQTGRSPLHF.